This entry describes one T cell receptor beta chain. As originally analysed: Estimates of nucleated cell counts were drawn from the amplification of reference gene primers. This table comes from immunoSEQ multiplex PCR, and its TCRdb copy is limited to in-frame clones, with some not included. V, J and clone size were drawn from that table, and D and trimming were deduced from the DNA. The data hold around 85,000 clones, with around 88% observed a single time. This sample is part of a study of blood T cell repertoires in COVID-19. The V and J ends lost 5 bases and 2 bases respectively, with 12 bases between them. The CDR3 contains 15 residues. Germline lookup yields CDR1 KGHSH and CDR2 LQKENI.

Sequenced material: PBMCs or T cells enriched from blood (not recorded which). The sequence was obtained from a woman in her forties or fifties with acute COVID-19. The chain carries TRBV18 and TRBJ2-2; D possibly corresponds to TRBD2 (6 bases). The CDR3: CASSAGLSNTGELFF. CDR3 bases: TGTGCCAGCTCAGCGGGACTCTCTAACACCGGGGAGCTGTTTTTT. Variable domain in full (rest from reference TRBV18 and TRBJ2-2): NAGVMQNPRHLVRRRGQEARLRCSPMKGHSHVYWYRQLPEEGLKFMVYLQKENIIDESGMPKERFSAEFPKEGPSILRIQQVVRGDSAAYFCASSAGLSNTGELFFGEGSRLTVL.